The clone carrying this T cell receptor beta chain has at least ten counts. The data originate from a study of prognosis after radiotherapy for stage I lung cancer. All patients showed node-negative disease on CT and PET/CT and lacked prior chemotherapy, radiotherapy or other malignancies. Genomic DNA served as the source from which two-round multiplex PCR generated TCR beta CDR3 amplicons. Round-one PCR had primers specific to each TRBV and TRBJ gene. TCRdb re-called the multiplex PCR reads with MiXCR, one entry per CDR3 protein. The data hold 20,000 to 30,000 distinct CDR3 sequences, with about two fifths observed a single time. The sequence was collected from a donor older than 45 with non-small cell lung cancer. The specimen comprised PBMCs, sampled before or after stereotactic body radiation therapy (not recorded which).

CDR3 DNA: TGCAGTGCTAGAGGGCTTTGGGGGGAGGCGAACACCGGGGAGCTGTTTTTT. Residues: CSARGLWGEANTGELFF. V gene TRBV20-1 combines with J gene TRBJ2-2, with D possibly being TRBD2 (6 bases). Germline values: CDR1 DFQATT, CDR2 SNEGSKA (reference sequence). The CDR3 covers 17 residues. The V end was cut by 1 base, the J end by 0 bases, with 15 bases between.